The text below deals with one T cell receptor (beta chain). This clonotype was counted between two and nine times. Its target antigen remains unknown. Base qualities are not at hand, and no much larger clone is one base apart. The roughly 38 donors, aged about 6 to 100 years, were systemically healthy Caucasian individuals from Russia. Approximately 9.3 milliliters of peripheral blood were drawn from each donor into EDTA-treated Vacutainer tubes. Ficoll-Paque density-gradient centrifugation was used to isolate PBMCs, with at least 6.5 million per sample. Trizol reagent was used to extract total RNA from the PBMCs, yielding at least 6 micrograms per sample. Naive CD45RAhigh/CD27high T cell percentages were measured by flow cytometry on a PBMC aliquot from every donor. Trimming costs V 5 bases and J 11 bases, and their ends lie 12 bases apart. The CDR3 covers 11 residues, taking in both the cysteine and the phenylalanine. The entry retains the CDR3 DNA only, 33 bases that are in frame from base 1. CDR1 and CDR2, per the germline V gene (reference sequence), are MNHEY and SMNVEV.

To prepare the library, 5' RACE was applied. The sample was run on an Illumina HiSeq 2500. A second PCR of roughly 6 to 11 cycles was run with a J-beta primer mix and a sample-barcoded 5' primer. Each TCR beta cDNA molecule received a unique molecular identifier from a template-switch 5' adaptor carrying 12 random nucleotides. Each sample yielded at least 3 million CDR3-containing paired-end reads. First-strand cDNA synthesis was performed from all RNA using the Mint cDNA synthesis kit, with priming by a TRBC-specific oligonucleotide. All cDNA was treated with uracil-DNA glycosylase and then went through a first 18-cycle PCR with the universal primers M1SS and BC2_uni_R. As for how the authors treated the data: Normalization of each sample was performed by random selection of 1 million high-quality reads, each carrying a distinct molecular identifier. Reads sharing molecular identifiers were discarded rather than binned into consensus sequences. MiTCR, set to a Q25 quality threshold and the strictest error-elimination algorithm, was used for CDR3 identification, clonotype clustering and error correction. A nonparametric unseen species model with Euler transformation was used to estimate lower-bound total TCR beta diversity. In TCRdb, the public reads were trimmed at Q25 with fastp and aligned with MiXCR, with productive beta chains retained. Every entry covers one CDR3 protein and lists the most common genes and DNA from its rows. TCRdb, not the original authors, processed these V and J calls. A total of 1.2 million to 1.5 million distinct CDR3 sequences appear in this sample, 40% to 50% of them only once. 7.9% of the sample is in the top ten clones.

The source of the sample is a study of blood T cells in healthy people across ages (dated by TCRdb to between 2015 and 2016). Turning to the overall study: In model experiments, template switching captured roughly one uniquely barcoded TCR beta cDNA molecule for every two T cells. To avoid experimental bias, donors of different ages were distributed randomly across sequencing lanes. Two additional independent replicas of 1 million unique cDNA reads from the same blood draw were analyzed for two donors (one aged 18 to 30 and one aged 80 or older). Using deep sequencing normalized with unique cDNA molecular identifiers, the study measured how TCR beta repertoire diversity changes with age. The donors were split into four age groups: young (average approximately 16 years), middle-aged (roughly 40), aged (over 55) and long-lived (roughly 77).

What the research found in general, with its limitations: Estimates of total diversity based on one million sequenced T cells were considered lower bounds and underestimates. The CMV infection status of donors was not known, potentially confounding age-related changes in expanded clonotypes. Observed TCR beta diversity per million T cells fell roughly linearly with age, and a significant reduction was already apparent by age around 40. A strong correlation was found between observed TCR beta diversity and the percentage of naive T cells measured by flow cytometry. Bulk unsorted PBMC profiling prevented conclusive comparison of naive and antigen-experienced compartments. The long-lived group showed more naive CD4+ T cells, fewer expanded clones and increased TCR diversity than the aged group, suggesting age selection.

The chain employs TRBV27 and TRBJ2-5; a weak D assignment points to TRBD2 (5 bases agree). The sequence was collected from a woman between 18 and 29 years old in good health. The specimen was blood. Read as DNA, the sequence is TGTGCCAGCAGTGGCGGCTGGGAGCAGTACTTC. It encodes CASSGGWEQYF.